The sequence of this T cell receptor (beta chain) was determined in a study of blood T cell repertoires in COVID-19. Across the whole study: COVID-19 samples, acute and convalescent, were from the United States, Italy and Spain. T cells, B-cell-depleted T cells, or PBMCs supplied cDNA or gDNA.

Methods used by the authors: The assay estimated nucleated cells by amplifying reference gene primers. Profiling relied on immunoSEQ multiplex PCR, and the TCRdb table lists in-frame clones only, not all of them. V and J calls and clone size are copied from that table; D and trimming were computed from the DNA. The repertoire includes roughly 50,000 clones, approximately 80% of them detected once, and about 60% sits in the top ten. This clone has only a few counts. The CDR3 loop spans 13 amino acids. Looked up from germline, CDR1 is LNHDA and CDR2 is SQIVND (reference sequence). The ends were cut back, 8 bases at V and 7 bases at J, with 17 bases in the middle.

The rearrangement joins TRBV19 to TRBJ1-2; D not certain. The material sequenced was peripheral blood. This clonotype was sampled from a man aged 70-80 years with acute or convalescent COVID-19. The DNA for the CDR3 is TGTGCCAGTGCCCGAGGGCACCTCGGTGGCTACACCTTC. This codes for CASARGHLGGYTF.